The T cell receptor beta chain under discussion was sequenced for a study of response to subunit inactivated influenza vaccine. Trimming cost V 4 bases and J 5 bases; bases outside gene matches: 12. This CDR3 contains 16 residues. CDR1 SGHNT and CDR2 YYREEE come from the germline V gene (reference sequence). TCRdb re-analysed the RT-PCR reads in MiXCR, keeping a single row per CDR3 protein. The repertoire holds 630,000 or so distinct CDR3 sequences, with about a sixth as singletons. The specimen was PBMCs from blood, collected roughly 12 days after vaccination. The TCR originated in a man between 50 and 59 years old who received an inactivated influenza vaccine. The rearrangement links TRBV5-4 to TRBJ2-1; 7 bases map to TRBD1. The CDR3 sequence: CASSPGTGTAHNEQFF. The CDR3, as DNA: TGTGCCAGCAGCCCCGGGACCGGGACAGCCCACAATGAGCAGTTCTTC.